This TCR beta chain was sequenced during a study of OX40 agonist ivuxolimab in advanced cancers. V gave up 7 bases and J gave up 6 bases, with 12 bases separating them. Looked up from germline, CDR1 is MNHNY and CDR2 is SVGAGI (reference sequence). The CDR3 length is 13 residues. Measured with immunoSEQ multiplex PCR; TCRdb has only the in-frame clones, and not every one. The data show more than 55,000 clones, more than 80% seen once. This receptor was taken from an adult with an advanced solid tumor such as melanoma, head and neck, liver or kidney cancer. Specimen: CD4+ or CD8+ T cells sorted from blood, collected in a trial of the OX40 agonist ivuxolimab. The chain recombines TRBV6-6 with TRBJ2-2; D is uncertain. The chain's CDR3 is CASTPRSPGELFF. Here the CDR3 DNA reads TGTGCCAGCACCCCTAGGTCTCCCGGGGAGCTGTTTTTT.